This T cell receptor beta chain comes out of a study of cytomegalovirus exposure and HLA in healthy donors. The V gene lost 0 bases and the J gene lost 2 bases, with 3 bases spanning the gap. Germline V lookup: CDR1 SGHDT, CDR2 YYEEEE. CDR3 length equals 12 residues. PCR primers comprised 60 Vbeta and 13 Jbeta primers. Sequencing used immunoSEQ multiplex PCR; TCRdb keeps in-frame clones, though not all of them. The sample table sets out 65,000 to 90,000 clones. The chain links TRBV5-6 to TRBJ2-7; D is unclear. This TCR was recovered from a female donor in good health and CMV-seropositive. Sequenced input: PBMCs. This chain's CDR3 is CASSLGAYEQYF. CDR3 DNA sequence: TGTGCCAGCAGCTTGGGCGCCTACGAGCAGTACTTC.